Following are 30 T cell receptor beta chains from one sample sequenced in a study of CD8 T cells in ankylosing spondylitis. Study-wide findings and caveats: Characteristic of ankylosing spondylitis blood, it appeared, was a TCR beta motif comprising several highly homologous variants.

TCRdb re-derived calls from the 5' RACE reads in MiXCR, one entry per CDR3 protein. The sample shows some 840,000 distinct CDR3 sequences, about an eighth of them seen only once. Antigens of these TCRs are unknown. Sequencing was carried out using blood, either unsorted or a sorted T cell fraction (not recorded which). All receptors derive from a male donor with ankylosing spondylitis.

This clonotype was seen only a few times. The rearrangement links TRBV29-1 to TRBJ1-5, with D unclear. This CDR3 is 14 amino acids long. CDR1 is SQVTM and CDR2 is ANQGSEA in the germline V gene. The germline V and J ends were trimmed by 6 bases and 7 bases, with 19 bases remaining between them. The CDR3, as DNA: TGCAGCGTGGGGTGGCCGGACGGCCGGCAGCCCCAGCATTTT. Translation gives CSVGWPDGRQPQHF.

The V call is TRBV10-1, the J call TRBJ2-1, with TRBD2 as a possible D gene (5 bases). The V end lost 4 bases, the J end lost 9 bases, and 13 bases lay between the germline ends. This CDR3 has 13 amino acids. Germline CDR1 and CDR2: WNHNN and SYGVQD (reference sequence). The CDR3 region is CASSAVGSGEQFF. The CDR3 nucleotides are TGCGCCAGCAGTGCGGTGGGGAGCGGTGAGCAGTTCTTC.

J is TRBJ1-1 and V is TRBV12-3 or TRBV12-4; 7 nucleotides match TRBD1. V was pared by 6 bases and J by 10 bases, with 8 bases of the junction left unmatched. The CDR3 loop spans 12 amino acids. For the CDR3, the DNA is TGTGCCAGCAGCATCCTGGGACAGACAGCTTTCTTT. Its translation: CASSILGQTAFF.

The chain recombines TRBV28 with TRBJ2-2; 9 bases fit TRBD1. CDR3 size: 17 residues. The V gene's germline CDR1 is MDHEN and CDR2 SYDVKM. Unmatched junction bases numbered 11, after V lost 5 bases and J lost 4 bases. CDR3 loop: CASSQVQGARGTGELFF. Written as DNA, the CDR3 is TGTGCCAGCAGTCAAGTACAGGGGGCGCGGGGCACCGGGGAGCTGTTTTTT.

This clonotype showed up just a few times. The V gene is TRBV10-3, the J gene TRBJ2-5; 10 bases line up with TRBD2. The V gene end was trimmed by 3 bases and the J gene end by 5 bases; junction bases not matched to a gene: 3. The CDR3 is 14 residues long. Germline V CDR1 and CDR2: ENHRY, SYGVKD. Written as DNA, the CDR3 is TGTGCCATCAGTGATCTAGCGGGAGAGGAGACCCAGTACTTC. Translating gives CAISDLAGEETQYF.

This clonotype has only a few counts. This chain joins TRBV7-8 and TRBJ2-7, with TRBD2 as a possible D gene (6 bases). CDR3 length: 13 amino acids. Trimming took 5 bases from V and 2 from J, leaving 10 bases between them. Looked up from germline, CDR1 is SGHVS and CDR2 is FQNEAQ. CDR3 sequence (DNA): TGTGCCAGCAGCCGGACTATTGCCTACGAGCAGTACTTC. Translating it yields CASSRTIAYEQYF.

Notes on this clonotype: A much larger clone is a single base away; this may be a read error. The J gene is TRBJ2-7, the V gene TRBV6-1; the match to TRBD2 covers 10 bases. Germline V gives CDR1 MNHNS, CDR2 SASEGT. CDR3 length: 13 amino acids. Written as DNA, the CDR3 is TGTGTCAGCGGGAGGGACACCAGCTACGAGCAGTACTTC. Encoded protein: CVSGRDTSYEQYF.

In this sample, this clonotype turned up a few times. The gene calls are TRBV7-2 and TRBJ1-1; D is unclear. Between the trimmed V and J ends, which lost 2 bases and 5 bases, there was a span of 15 bases. The CDR3 length is 15 residues. Germline CDR1 is SGHTA and CDR2 is FQGNSA. The CDR3 DNA sequence: TGTGCCAGCAGCTTATCTTCAGGTTCCAGGACTGAAGCTTTCTTT. It codes for CASSLSSGSRTEAFF.

This chain connects TRBV7-2 to TRBJ2-2; D is unclear. Trimming pared 5 bases from V and 4 bases from J, leaving 11 bases between. The CDR3 sequence is 14 residues long. Germline CDR1 SGHTA, CDR2 FQGNSA. As DNA, the CDR3 is TGTGCCAGCAGCCCCGGACCGACCACCGGGGAGCTGTTTTTT. Residues: CASSPGPTTGELFF.

This clonotype turned up a few times. The V and J genes are TRBV11-2 and TRBJ2-1, with D unresolved. CDR1 and CDR2 (germline): SGHAT, FQNNGV. This CDR3 region has 12 residues. V shed 5 bases and J shed 7 bases, with 9 bases lying between them. The CDR3 sequence: CASSTSGNEQFF. The CDR3 coding sequence is TGTGCCAGCAGCACCTCGGGTAATGAGCAGTTCTTC.

This clonotype was found a few times. The genes are TRBV28 and TRBJ2-5; 10 nucleotides agree with TRBD2. This CDR3 comprises 14 residues. Germline CDR1 reads MDHEN; CDR2 reads SYDVKM. V shed 4 bases and J 4 bases; nucleotides not matched to a gene: 3. The CDR3 region has the DNA TGTGCCAGCAGTTCCGCTAGCGGGAGAGAGACCCAGTACTTC. As protein: CASSSASGRETQYF. Full variable domain (remainder filled in from reference TRBV28 and TRBJ2-5): DVKVTQSSRYLVKRTGEKVFLECVQDMDHENMFWYRQDPGLGLRLIYFSYDVKMKEKGDIPEGYSVSREKKERFSLILESASTNQTSMYLCASSSASGRETQYFGPGTRLLVL.

This clonotype was recorded many times. The chain uses TRBV28 and TRBJ2-7; 7 bases are a match to TRBD1. This CDR3 is 13 amino acids long. V trimming: 7 bases; J trimming: 9 bases; junction bases outside the gene matches: 12. Germline V lookup: CDR1 MDHEN, CDR2 SYDVKM. The CDR3 loop reads CASTSALGTVQYF. The CDR3 nucleotides are TGTGCCAGCACCTCCGCGTTGGGGACAGTGCAGTACTTC.

This clonotype occurred many times. The V call is TRBV4-3, the J call TRBJ2-4, with D possibly being TRBD2 (5 bases). Germline V gene sequence: CDR1 LGHNA, CDR2 YSLEER. V was trimmed by 0 bases and J by 7 bases, leaving 13 bases between them. CDR3 length: 15 residues. The CDR3 nucleotides read TGCGCCAGCAGCCAAGATTTACTAGTGGACAACATTCAGTACTTC. Amino acids: CASSQDLLVDNIQYF.

This clonotype was found a few times. The chain joins TRBV15 to TRBJ2-3; 8 positions match TRBD2. V was clipped by 8 bases and J by 1 base; unmatched bases: 2. The germline V gene encodes CDR1 LNHNV and CDR2 YYDKDF (reference sequence). The CDR3 loop spans 13 amino acids. The CDR3 DNA follows: TGTGCCACCCAGCGGGAGCGCACAGATACGCAGTATTTT. It is translated as CATQRERTDTQYF.

This clonotype was seen a few times. CDR3 nucleotides: TGCAGCGTTTCCCCGCTTATGTTATACACTGAAGCTTTCTTT. It codes for CSVSPLMLYTEAFF. V and J are TRBV29-1 and TRBJ1-1, with D unresolved. Trimming took off 5 bases at V and 3 bases at J, with 16 bases between the two ends. CDR1 and CDR2 from the germline V gene are SQVTM and ANQGSEA. This CDR3 is 14 amino acids long.

As to this clonotype: An end of the junction differs from the germline gene, which may be a read error. The rearrangement links TRBV12-3 or TRBV12-4 to TRBJ2-6, with TRBD2 matching 9 bases. The CDR3 loop spans 19 amino acids. For the CDR3, the DNA is TGTACCAGCAGTCCAGGGCGGGGGGGAAGGAGCTCTGGGGCCAACGTCCTGACTTTC. Translation gives CTSSPGRGGRSSGANVLTF.

The chain uses TRBV20-1 and TRBJ2-1, with 7 bases aligning to TRBD2. From germline, CDR1 is DFQATT and CDR2 SNEGSKA (reference sequence). This CDR3 comprises 14 residues. Trimming took 0 bases from V and 7 from J; bases not matched to a gene: 6. The CDR3: CSARDGLVGNEQFF. In nucleotides, the CDR3 is TGCAGTGCTAGAGACGGACTAGTAGGTAATGAGCAGTTCTTC.

The chain couples TRBV27 to TRBJ2-2; 8 bases map to TRBD2. The CDR3 is 17 residues long. Germline lookup yields CDR1 MNHEY and CDR2 SMNVEV (reference sequence). The trim removed 5 bases at V and 3 bases at J, leaving 11 bases unmatched. The CDR3 reads CASSPLGAGADTGELFF. CDR3 in DNA: TGTGCCAGCAGTCCCCTGGGAGCGGGAGCCGACACCGGGGAGCTGTTTTTT.

The table lists this clonotype with many counts. This chain links TRBV6-6 with TRBJ1-2, with D unclear. Germline V gene data show CDR1 as MNHNY and CDR2 as SVGAGI (reference sequence). Trimming pared 7 bases from V and 8 bases from J, leaving 17 bases between. This CDR3 has 13 residues. CDR3 nucleotides: TGTGCCAGCACTCGGGCACATATCTTAGGCTACACCTTC. Protein: CASTRAHILGYTF.

The chain couples TRBV18 to TRBJ2-2; TRBD1 matches 7 bases. V dropped 5 bases and J dropped 2; count of bases not matched to a gene: 8. The CDR3 extends over 16 amino acids. CDR1 is KGHSH, CDR2 LQKENI, per germline. The CDR3 sequence: CASSKGGQPNTGELFF. The DNA for the CDR3 is TGTGCCAGCTCAAAAGGGGGACAGCCTAACACCGGGGAGCTGTTTTTT.

The rearrangement links TRBV7-9 to TRBJ1-2; D gene unclear. The CDR3 spans 11 residues. Germline CDR1 reads SEHNR; CDR2 reads FQNEAQ (reference sequence). Trimming pared 8 bases from V and 5 bases from J, leaving 9 bases between. For the CDR3, the DNA is TGTGCCAGCCCCGACGGTTATGGCTACACCTTC. It encodes CASPDGYGYTF.

The chain combines TRBV7-2 with TRBJ2-2; no clear D. The length of the CDR3 is 14 residues. Trimming left V 2 bases short and J 5 bases short, with 9 bases between. Per the germline V gene, CDR1 is SGHTA and CDR2 is FQGNSA. DNA for the CDR3: TGTGCCAGCAGCTTAAGTAAATCAACCGGGGAGCTGTTTTTT. This encodes CASSLSKSTGELFF. Based on the CDR3 plus reference TRBV7-2 and TRBJ2-2, the full variable domain is GAGVSQSPSNKVTEKGKDVELRCDPISGHTALYWYRQSLGQGLEFLIYFQGNSAPDKSGLPSDRFSAERTGGSVSTLTIQRTQQEDSAVYLCASSLSKSTGELFFGEGSRLTVL.

The chain links TRBV4-3 to TRBJ2-3; D not resolved. Trimming pared 0 bases from V and 5 bases from J, leaving 9 bases between. There are 14 residues in the CDR3. CDR1 and CDR2 from the germline V gene are LGHNA and YSLEER. The CDR3 is CASSQEFREDTQYF. The CDR3 bases are TGCGCCAGCAGCCAAGAATTCAGAGAAGATACGCAGTATTTT.

This clonotype was counted at least ten times. Here the CDR3 DNA reads TGCAGCGTTGGTTTACGGCTTAGCACAGATACGCAGTATTTT. Protein sequence: CSVGLRLSTDTQYF. The V call is TRBV29-1, the J call TRBJ2-3; no definite D call. Germline CDR1 is SQVTM and CDR2 is ANQGSEA. V was clipped by 4 bases and J by 0 bases, with 11 bases between them. The CDR3 runs 14 residues.

This clonotype was counted ten times or more. The chain combines TRBV15 with TRBJ2-7; tentatively, D is TRBD1 (6 bases). CDR1 is LNHNV and CDR2 is YYDKDF in the germline V gene (reference sequence). V shed 2 bases and J shed 7 bases, with 9 bases lying between them. The CDR3 runs to 12 residues. The CDR3 spells CATSRLDREQYF. DNA for the CDR3: TGTGCCACCAGCAGACTTGACAGGGAGCAGTACTTC. Filled out from reference TRBV15 and TRBJ2-7, the complete variable domain reads DAMVIQNPRYQVTQFGKPVTLSCSQTLNHNVMYWYQQKSSQAPKLLFHYYDKDFNNEADTPDNFQSRRPNTSFCFLDIRSPGLGDTAMYLCATSRLDREQYFGPGTRLTVT.

This clonotype appeared a few times. V usage is TRBV7-3 and J usage is TRBJ2-3; 8 positions match TRBD2. Germline V gene sequence: CDR1 SGHTA, CDR2 FQGTGA. V shed 2 bases, J shed 6 bases, and the junction held 7 bases outside the gene matches. The CDR3 is 15 amino acids. The CDR3 region has the DNA TGTGCCAGCAGCTTAGGGACTAGGCTCGAGGATACGCAGTATTTT. Translating it yields CASSLGTRLEDTQYF.

This clonotype was found a few times. The chain has TRBV20-1 and TRBJ2-1; TRBD1 matches at 11 bases. Trimming cost V 0 bases and J 7 bases; bases outside gene matches: 5. Germline CDR1 and CDR2: DFQATT and SNEGSKA (reference sequence). CDR3 size: 15 residues. The CDR3 DNA sequence: TGCAGTGCTAGAGATCCGGGACAGGGGGGTAATGAGCAGTTCTTC. It codes for CSARDPGQGGNEQFF.

Ten or more counts support this clonotype. This rearrangement joins TRBV7-2 to TRBJ1-2, with D perhaps matching TRBD1 (6 bases). The ends were cut back, 4 bases at V and 5 bases at J, with 14 bases in the middle. Looked up from germline, CDR1 is SGHTA and CDR2 is FQGNSA. The CDR3 sequence is 14 residues long. CDR3 in amino acids: CASSSDWTVYGYTF. In nucleotides, the CDR3 is TGTGCCAGCAGCTCCGACTGGACAGTGTATGGCTACACCTTC.

The chain has TRBV4-2 and TRBJ2-7; D perhaps matches TRBD2 (6 bases). This CDR3 has 15 amino acids. The germline V gene has CDR1 LGHNA and CDR2 YNFKEQ. V shed 0 bases and J shed 3 bases, with 12 bases lying between them. CDR3 DNA sequence: TGTGCCAGCAGCCAAGATAAGCTAGCGCGCTACGAGCAGTACTTC. Its protein is CASSQDKLARYEQYF.

This clonotype was seen many times. The rearrangement uses TRBV20-1 and TRBJ1-2, with a possible D match to TRBD1 (6 bases). The germline V gene has CDR1 DFQATT and CDR2 SNEGSKA (reference sequence). This CDR3 region has 15 residues. V lost 0 bases to trimming and J lost 6 bases, with 17 bases between them. The CDR3 coding sequence is TGCAGTGCTAGAGATCCCGCAGGGGATGCCCATGGCTACACCTTC. This gives the protein CSARDPAGDAHGYTF.